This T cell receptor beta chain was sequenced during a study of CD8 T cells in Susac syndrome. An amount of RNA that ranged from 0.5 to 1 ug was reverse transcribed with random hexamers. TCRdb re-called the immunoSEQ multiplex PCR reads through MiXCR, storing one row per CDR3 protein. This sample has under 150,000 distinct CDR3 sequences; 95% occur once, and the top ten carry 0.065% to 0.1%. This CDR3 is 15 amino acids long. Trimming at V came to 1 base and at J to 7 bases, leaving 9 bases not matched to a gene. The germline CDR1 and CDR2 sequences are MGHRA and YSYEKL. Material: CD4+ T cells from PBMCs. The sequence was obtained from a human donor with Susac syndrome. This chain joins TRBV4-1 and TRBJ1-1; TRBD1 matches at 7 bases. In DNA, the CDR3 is TGCGCCAGCAGCCAAGTGAACAGGGGATTTGGTGAAGCTTTCTTT. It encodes CASSQVNRGFGEAFF.